A single sample gave rise to the 29 T cell receptor beta chains below, sequenced in a study of control samples from healthy donors and cancer patients. Sequencing used immunoSEQ multiplex PCR; TCRdb keeps in-frame clones, though not all of them. Of roughly 130,000 clones in the sample, about 93% were seen once. Sequencing was carried out using PBMCs. The receptors stem from a man in his forties or fifties with head and neck cancer.

This chain uses TRBV6-2 or TRBV6-3 with TRBJ1-1; a possible D gene is TRBD1 (5 bases). V lost 2 bases and J 10 bases, leaving 17 bases between the germline ends. The germline CDR1 and CDR2 sequences are MNHEY and SVGEGT. The CDR3 runs to 14 residues. The CDR3 region is CASSYATGFSGAFF. CDR3 DNA sequence: TGTGCCAGCAGTTACGCTACAGGCTTCTCAGGAGCTTTCTTT.

The table lists this clone with a count of one. This chain connects TRBV6-2 or TRBV6-3 to TRBJ1-2; D remains unclear. The length of the CDR3 is 14 residues. V was cut by 3 bases and J by 8 bases, with 16 bases left in between. CDR1 MNHEY and CDR2 SVGEGT come from the germline V gene. The CDR3 DNA reads as TGTGCCAGCAGTTATGTTGCTGTCGGTGGAGGCTACACCTTC. Protein sequence: CASSYVAVGGGYTF.

This chain joins TRBV9 and TRBJ2-1, with D perhaps TRBD2 (7 bases). CDR3 size: 14 residues. Germline V gene lookup returns CDR1 SGDLS and CDR2 YYNGEE. Trimming removed 0 bases at V and 7 bases at J, with 11 bases between. CDR3 DNA: TGTGCCAGCAGCGTAGCGGGGAGGGGGAATGAGCAGTTCTTC. It yields the protein CASSVAGRGNEQFF.

J is TRBJ1-4 and V is TRBV29-1; D uncertain. Germline CDR1 is SQVTM and CDR2 is ANQGSEA. The CDR3 contains 11 residues. The germline V and J ends were trimmed by 7 bases and 10 bases, with 13 bases remaining between them. The CDR3 coding sequence is TGCAGCGGGGGTGAGAGAGGAAAACTGTTTTTT. Encoded protein: CSGGERGKLFF.

This rearrangement joins TRBV29-1 to TRBJ1-2; D unclear. This CDR3 spans 12 amino acids. The ends were cut back, 4 bases at V and 4 bases at J, with 10 bases in the middle. Per germline, CDR1 SQVTM and CDR2 ANQGSEA. CDR3 amino acids: CSVGGLSYGYTF. DNA for the CDR3: TGCAGCGTTGGGGGTCTATCCTATGGCTACACCTTC.

The gene calls are TRBV6-5 and TRBJ1-5; 8 bases agree with TRBD1. In germline, CDR1 is MNHEY, CDR2 SVGAGI. The CDR3 covers 15 residues. The V and J ends lost 6 bases and 1 base, in that order; junction bases with no gene match: 5. The CDR3 DNA sequence: TGTGCCAGCAGCTTTCAGGGGGCCAGCAATCAGCCCCAGCATTTT. Protein sequence: CASSFQGASNQPQHF.

The chain combines TRBV6-6 with TRBJ1-1; unclear D gene. Germline V lookup: CDR1 MNHNY, CDR2 SVGAGI (reference sequence). The V end lost 7 bases, the J end lost 0 bases, and 9 bases lay between the germline ends. The CDR3 is made up of 13 amino acids. For the CDR3, the DNA is TGTGCCAGCACCCCCTTAATGAACACTGAAGCTTTCTTT. It encodes CASTPLMNTEAFF.

The V call is TRBV7-3, the J call TRBJ2-1; 9 positions agree with TRBD2. The ends lost 4 bases at V and 5 bases at J; junction bases unmatched: 9. The CDR3 sequence is 16 residues long. CDR1 and CDR2 from the germline V gene are SGHTA and FQGTGA. CDR3 sequence: CASSSPSGALDNEQFF. CDR3 coding DNA: TGTGCCAGCAGCTCGCCTAGCGGGGCCTTAGACAATGAGCAGTTCTTC.

The CDR3 sequence is CASSPGRNRPQETQYF. CDR3 bases: TGTGCCAGCAGCCCTGGGCGGAATCGACCCCAAGAGACCCAGTACTTC. The chain employs TRBV6-2 or TRBV6-3 and TRBJ2-5, with no clear D. The CDR3 loop spans 16 amino acids. The V end was cut by 6 bases, the J end by 1 base, with 18 bases between. Germline V gene sequence: CDR1 MNHEY, CDR2 SVGEGT.

The sample holds one count of this clone. The J gene is TRBJ1-5, the V gene TRBV30; a weak D match, TRBD1 (6 bases). The CDR3 has 16 amino acids. V shed 3 bases and J shed 7 bases, with 22 bases lying between them. Germline V gene data show CDR1 as GTSNPN and CDR2 as SVGIG (reference sequence). CDR3 residues: CAWSDPGQGLRQPQHF. As DNA, the CDR3 is TGTGCCTGGAGCGACCCGGGGCAGGGGCTTCGACAGCCCCAGCATTTT.

V gene TRBV9 combines with J gene TRBJ2-1; a weak D match, TRBD1 (6 bases). V was pared by 3 bases and J by 6 bases, with 16 bases between. Germline V gene data show CDR1 as SGDLS and CDR2 as YYNGEE. This CDR3 has 15 residues. The CDR3 is CASSAVTGWGNEQFF. In nucleotides, the CDR3 is TGTGCCAGCAGCGCGGTGACAGGATGGGGCAATGAGCAGTTCTTC.

This chain's CDR3 is CASSQDPGQGSGYTF. The CDR3 DNA is TGTGCCAGCAGCCAAGATCCCGGACAGGGGTCCGGCTACACCTTC. The chain employs TRBV14 and TRBJ1-2; TRBD1 aligns across 9 bases. The CDR3 length is 15 residues. CDR1 SGHDN and CDR2 FVKESK come from the germline V gene. J gave up 8 bases and V 0 bases, and 7 bases lay outside the gene matches.

This sequence joins TRBV30 and TRBJ1-2, with a weak D call TRBD1 (5 bases). Trimming shortened V by 0 bases and J by 6 bases, and 11 bases separated the two germline ends. CDR3 size: 13 residues. Germline CDR1 is GTSNPN and CDR2 is SVGIG (reference sequence). This CDR3 is CAWSVRGVHGYTF. CDR3 nucleotide sequence: TGTGCCTGGAGTGTACGGGGGGTTCATGGCTACACCTTC.

The chain links TRBV7-2 to TRBJ2-4; tentative D call: TRBD2 (6 bases). The CDR3 is made up of 16 amino acids. From germline, CDR1 is SGHTA and CDR2 FQGNSA. V shed 4 bases and J shed 0 bases, with 13 bases lying between them. The CDR3: CASSSRRDLAKNIQYF. CDR3 nucleotides: TGTGCCAGCAGCTCTCGGAGGGACCTAGCCAAAAACATTCAGTACTTC.

The CDR3 nucleotides are TGCGCCAGCAGTCCCGGGACAGGGACCGGGGAGCTGTTTTTT. Translated, it gives CASSPGTGTGELFF. The rearrangement uses TRBV5-1 and TRBJ2-2; TRBD1 matches 9 bases. The trim removed 5 bases at V and 5 bases at J, leaving 4 bases unmatched. The CDR3 has 14 residues. Germline CDR1 reads SGHRS; CDR2 reads YFSETQ.

The CDR3 is CASSQVGRGVGNSPLHF. In DNA form, the CDR3 reads TGCGCCAGCAGCCAAGTAGGCCGCGGGGTGGGGAATTCACCCCTCCACTTT. V is TRBV4-1 and J is TRBJ1-6; D gene uncertain. The CDR3 length is 17 residues. The V gene lost 1 base and the J gene lost 7 bases, with 17 bases spanning the gap. Germline V gene lookup returns CDR1 MGHRA and CDR2 YSYEKL.

The J gene is TRBJ2-1, the V gene TRBV2; weak D call: TRBD2 (5 bases). This CDR3 is 17 amino acids long. Trimming left V 6 bases short and J 0 bases short, with 18 bases between. Per the germline V gene, CDR1 is SNHLY and CDR2 is FYNNEI. Here the CDR3 reads CASSGGVLDSSYNEQFF. The DNA for the CDR3 is TGTGCCAGCAGCGGAGGAGTCCTAGATAGCTCCTACAATGAGCAGTTCTTC.

This clone was counted a single time. V usage is TRBV4-3 and J usage is TRBJ2-7; D may match TRBD1 or TRBD2 (7 bases each). CDR1 and CDR2 (germline): LGHNA, YSLEER. Trimming shortened V by 3 bases and J by 2 bases, and 14 bases separated the two germline ends. This CDR3 is 15 amino acids long. The CDR3 here is CASSQGTAGPYEQYF. The CDR3 DNA follows: TGCGCCAGCAGCCAGGGGACAGCGGGACCCTACGAGCAGTACTTC.

The rearrangement uses TRBV7-2 and TRBJ1-2, with TRBD1 as a possible D gene (6 bases). V lost 5 bases to trimming and J lost 4 bases, with 14 bases between them. Germline V gene sequence: CDR1 SGHTA, CDR2 FQGNSA. This CDR3 is 14 amino acids long. CDR3 sequence (DNA): TGTGCCAGCAGCCAAACCCAGGGGCCCTATGGCTACACCTTC. As protein: CASSQTQGPYGYTF. The variable domain in full, completed from reference TRBV7-2 and TRBJ1-2, reads GAGVSQSPSNKVTEKGKDVELRCDPISGHTALYWYRQSLGQGLEFLIYFQGNSAPDKSGLPSDRFSAERTGGSVSTLTIQRTQQEDSAVYLCASSQTQGPYGYTFGSGTRLTVV.

In this sample, this clone turned up once. This chain links TRBV30 with TRBJ1-5; tentatively, D is TRBD1 (5 bases). The ends were cut back, 3 bases at V and 1 base at J, with 13 bases in the middle. The CDR3 length is 15 residues. Per the germline V gene, CDR1 is GTSNPN and CDR2 is SVGIG (reference sequence). CDR3 sequence: CAWSFGWGSNQPQHF. The CDR3 coding sequence is TGTGCCTGGAGCTTCGGTTGGGGGAGCAATCAGCCCCAGCATTTT.

V usage is TRBV9 and J usage is TRBJ2-5; TRBD1 is a possible D gene (5 bases). CDR3 size: 14 residues. Germline CDR1 and CDR2: SGDLS and YYNGEE. Trimming removed 4 bases from V and 7 bases from J, with 17 bases in between. DNA for the CDR3: TGTGCCAGCAGCTCTCTGGCAGGGTCGGGGACCCAGTACTTC. This sequence encodes CASSSLAGSGTQYF.

The J gene is TRBJ2-7, the V gene TRBV4-3; TRBD2 aligns across 8 bases. The germline gives CDR1 LGHNA, CDR2 YSLEER. V lost 6 bases, J lost 6 bases, and 13 bases stayed unmatched. There are 15 residues in the CDR3. The CDR3 DNA sequence: TGCGCCAGCAGTGTCGTTCGGGGGGGACGGTTCGAGCAGTACTTC. It translates to CASSVVRGGRFEQYF.

CDR3: CASSRDRPTDTQYF. The CDR3 DNA is TGTGCCAGCAGCCGGGACAGGCCCACAGATACGCAGTATTTT. The chain joins TRBV11-2 to TRBJ2-3, with TRBD1 identical over 8 bases. Germline CDR1 is SGHAT and CDR2 is FQNNGV. The V and J ends lost 5 bases and 2 bases, in that order; junction bases with no gene match: 3. This CDR3 region has 14 residues.

The chain is built from TRBV5-1 and TRBJ1-1; TRBD1 might be the D (6 bases). The germline gives CDR1 SGHRS, CDR2 YFSETQ. V lost 5 bases and J lost 2, with 13 bases in between. This CDR3 region has 14 residues. The CDR3 bases are TGCGCCAGCAGTGGACAGACTACCAACACTGAAGCTTTCTTT. Its protein product is CASSGQTTNTEAFF.

The chain uses TRBV12-3 or TRBV12-4 and TRBJ2-2; possibly TRBD2 for D (5 bases). V lost 3 bases, J lost 8 bases, and 10 bases lay in between. The CDR3 length is 13 residues. CDR3 nucleotide sequence: TGTGCCAGCAGTTTCTGGGAGATGGGGGAGCTGTTTTTT. Protein sequence: CASSFWEMGELFF.

This chain links TRBV6-6 with TRBJ1-1, with D unresolved. CDR1 is MNHNY, CDR2 SVGAGI, per germline (reference sequence). The CDR3 spans 14 residues. The germline V and J ends were trimmed by 6 bases and 4 bases, with 15 bases remaining between them. The CDR3 spells CASRKREDRTEAFF. Here the CDR3 DNA reads TGTGCCAGCAGAAAAAGGGAGGACCGCACTGAAGCTTTCTTT.

This chain uses TRBV5-1 with TRBJ1-3; D unclear. Germline CDR1 and CDR2: SGHRS and YFSETQ. V gave up 0 bases and J gave up 2 bases, with 9 bases separating them. The CDR3 is 15 residues long. DNA for the CDR3: TGCGCCAGCAGCTTGGATGGCAGCCCTGGAAACACCATATATTTT. Its protein product is CASSLDGSPGNTIYF.

The V gene is TRBV6-2 or TRBV6-3, the J gene TRBJ2-5; 8 bases line up with TRBD2. The CDR3 totals 16 residues. V was clipped by 6 bases and J by 7 bases; unmatched bases: 16. CDR1 MNHEY and CDR2 SVGEGT come from the germline V gene. The CDR3 DNA is TGTGCCAGCAGCCACGGGGCGCGGGGGGCGCGGGGGACCCAGTACTTC. Translation gives CASSHGARGARGTQYF.

This chain uses TRBV30 with TRBJ1-1; a possible D gene is TRBD1 (5 bases). In germline, CDR1 is GTSNPN, CDR2 SVGIG (reference sequence). CDR3 size: 14 residues. Trimming took off 0 bases at V and 1 base at J, with 9 bases between the two ends. CDR3 in DNA: TGTGCCTGGAGTGTGGGGCAGAGGAACACTGAAGCTTTCTTT. This encodes CAWSVGQRNTEAFF.